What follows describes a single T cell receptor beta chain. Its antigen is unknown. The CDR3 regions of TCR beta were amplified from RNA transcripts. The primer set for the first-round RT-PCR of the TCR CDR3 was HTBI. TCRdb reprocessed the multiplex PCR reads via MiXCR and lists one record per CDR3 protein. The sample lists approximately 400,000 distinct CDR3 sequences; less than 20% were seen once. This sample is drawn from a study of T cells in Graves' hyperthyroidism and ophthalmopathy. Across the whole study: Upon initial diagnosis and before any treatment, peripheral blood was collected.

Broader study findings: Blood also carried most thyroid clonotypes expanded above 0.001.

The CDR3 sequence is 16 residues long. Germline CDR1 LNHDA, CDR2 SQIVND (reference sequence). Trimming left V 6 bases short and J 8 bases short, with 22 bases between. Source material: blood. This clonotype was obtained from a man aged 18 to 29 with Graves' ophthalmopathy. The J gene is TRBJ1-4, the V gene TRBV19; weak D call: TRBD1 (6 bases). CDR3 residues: CASRTYTGQKTEKLFF. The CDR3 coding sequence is TGTGCCAGTAGAACCTATACCGGACAGAAAACCGAAAAACTGTTTTTT.